The present T cell receptor (beta chain) was sequenced within a study of T-cell memory formation after mild COVID-19. TCRdb fed the 5' RACE reads into MiXCR, producing one record per CDR3 protein. The table shows some 350,000 distinct CDR3 sequences, with around 15% occurring only once. CDR1 is MNHNS, CDR2 SASEGT, per germline. After removal of 2 bases from V and 8 bases from J, the junction contained 4 bases not matched to a gene. CDR3 length: 13 residues. The J gene is TRBJ1-1, the V gene TRBV6-1; 8 bases match TRBD1. The clonotype was recovered from a man aged 18-30 years who had mild COVID-19 (a few samples of this study predate the infection). Cell type and time point are not known. Sequencing was performed on PBMCs or a T cell subset sorted from them (not recorded which). CDR3 DNA sequence: TGTGCCAGCAGTGAACCAGGGGGCCGGGAAGCTTTCTTT. Protein sequence: CASSEPGGREAFF.